This T cell receptor (beta chain) emerged from a study of beta chain features in type 1 diabetes. Notes on the study in general: Sequencing from cDNA could over-represent high-TCR-expressing cells. There was a moderate but significant shortening of TCRB CDR3s in all four CD4+ subsets of Type 1 diabetes patients.

On average, the one heparinised blood draw given by each donor was approximately 100 mL. Markers CD45RO/CCR7/CD25/CD127/CD95/CD27 served to sort CD4+ naive, central memory, regulatory and stem cell-like memory cells. V gave up 6 bases and J gave up 7 bases, with 12 bases separating them. Germline CDR1 reads MNHEY; CDR2 reads SVGAGI. CDR3 size: 12 residues. This clone was counted only a few times. Its antigen is unidentified. Of the isolated RNA, all was reverse transcribed, and so the sequenced material was expressed TCRB transcripts. Sequenced by immunoSEQ multiplex PCR; TCRdb stores in-frame clones only, minus some. Of about 320,000 clones listed, about 14% are singletons.

The chain couples TRBV6-5 to TRBJ1-1; D unresolved. This sequence originates from a young man in good health. The sequenced sample was central memory CD4+ T cells from blood. CDR3 region: CASSHSRGEAFF. In DNA form, the CDR3 reads TGTGCCAGCAGCCACTCTCGTGGTGAAGCTTTCTTT.